The sequence of this T cell receptor (beta chain) was determined in a study of tumor T cells in aggressive B-cell lymphoma. The table came from immunoSEQ multiplex PCR; TCRdb's copy has only in-frame clones and leaves some out. Counted here are approximately 11,000 clones, around nine tenths occurring once; the ten biggest clones make up about 2.9%. With 4 bases clipped from V and 8 bases from J, the junction kept 6 bases outside the gene matches. The CDR3 has 13 residues. Germline CDR1 and CDR2: SNHLY and FYNNEI. This chain uses TRBV2 with TRBJ1-2, with 8 bases fitting TRBD1. The receptor was isolated from an adult with diffuse large B cell lymphoma. The sequencing sample was made of tumor tissue. CDR3 sequence reads: CASSVDRGGGYTF. For the CDR3, the DNA is TGTGCCAGCAGTGTTGACAGGGGAGGAGGCTACACCTTC.